This T cell receptor beta chain derives from a study of T cell repertoires in cytomegalovirus infection. About the study: Matching HLA type, along with CMV infection, was indicated by public TCR beta signatures.

The sample holds many counts of this clonotype. Its cognate antigen is unknown. TCRdb fed the reads into MiXCR, producing one record per CDR3 protein. The repertoire consists of under 800,000 distinct CDR3 sequences, with approximately 24% occurring once and the leading ten covering 8%. Looked up from germline, CDR1 is SGHVS and CDR2 is FQNEAQ. V was cut by 3 bases and J by 0 bases, with 10 bases left in between. The CDR3 runs 15 residues. Study conclusions and caveats: The study identified carriers of CMV plus the relevant HLA from cumulative public TCR beta family frequency. It was HLA-C-restricted CMV-specific TCR beta clonotypes that dominated the response ex vivo.

Sequenced input: CD8+ T cells from PBMCs. The sequence was collected from a human donor in good health (CMV status not recorded). Some clones in this sample may be carry-over from other donors' samples. The rearrangement links TRBV7-8 to TRBJ2-3, with D maybe TRBD2 (5 bases). Written as DNA, the CDR3 is TGTGCCAGCAGCTTCTCTAGCCTTAGCACAGATACGCAGTATTTT. Protein sequence: CASSFSSLSTDTQYF.